The 32 T cell receptor beta chains in this list originate from one sample, sequenced in a study of cytomegalovirus exposure and HLA in healthy donors. Primers included in the PCR were 60 Vbeta and 13 Jbeta primers. Clones were read by immunoSEQ multiplex PCR, and TCRdb kept only the in-frame ones, dropping some. The sample yields some 110,000 clones, approximately 80% seen once. The sequencing sample was made of PBMCs. These receptors were taken from a woman between 18 and 29 years old in good health and CMV-seropositive.

This chain connects TRBV4-1 to TRBJ2-1, with a possible D match to TRBD2 (6 bases). The CDR3 has 16 amino acids. Germline V CDR1 and CDR2: MGHRA, YSYEKL. Trimming left V 1 base short and J 5 bases short, with 15 bases between. CDR3 coding DNA: TGCGCCAGCAGCCAAGTAGGTCGGACTACCCACAATGAGCAGTTCTTC. It specifies CASSQVGRTTHNEQFF.

This clone was recorded a few times. The rearrangement uses TRBV9 and TRBJ2-3, with D maybe TRBD1 (7 bases). The CDR3 runs 16 residues. Deletions cut 0 bases from V and 2 bases from J, with 13 bases between. The germline CDR1 and CDR2 sequences are SGDLS and YYNGEE. CDR3 sequence (DNA): TGTGCCAGCAGCGTAGTGGCAGGGGGGCTCACAGATACGCAGTATTTT. Translated: CASSVVAGGLTDTQYF. Together with reference TRBV9 and TRBJ2-3, the CDR3 gives the full variable domain: DSGVTQTPKHLITATGQRVTLRCSPRSGDLSVYWYQQSLDQGLQFLIQYYNGEERAKGNILERFSAQQFPDLHSELNLSSLELGDSALYFCASSVVAGGLTDTQYFGPGTRLTVL.

The chain has TRBV6-6 and TRBJ1-1; unclear D gene. Germline V gives CDR1 MNHNY, CDR2 SVGAGI (reference sequence). Trimming cost V 6 bases and J 6 bases, with 11 bases left between them. This CDR3 comprises 12 residues. This CDR3 reads CASSLLRAEAFF. The CDR3 coding sequence is TGTGCCAGCAGCCTACTTAGAGCTGAAGCTTTCTTT.

The V gene is TRBV28, the J gene TRBJ1-1, with 7 bases aligning to TRBD1. Germline trimming cut 8 bases from V and 3 bases from J; bases unmatched to any gene: 18. The CDR3 sequence is 17 residues long. The germline gives CDR1 MDHEN, CDR2 SYDVKM. CDR3: CASQEMTLTGPDTEAFF. CDR3 in DNA: TGTGCCAGCCAAGAAATGACCCTGACAGGGCCGGACACTGAAGCTTTCTTT.

The chain combines TRBV30 with TRBJ1-6; D not certain. Germline V gene sequence: CDR1 GTSNPN, CDR2 SVGIG (reference sequence). There are 13 residues in the CDR3. V was cut by 0 bases and J by 7 bases, with 7 bases left in between. The CDR3 region has the DNA TGTGCCTGGAGTGTACGGGAAAATTCACCCCTCCACTTT. This sequence encodes CAWSVRENSPLHF.

This chain links TRBV7-9 with TRBJ2-2; TRBD1 might be the D (6 bases). The ends were cut back, 5 bases at V and 6 bases at J, with 13 bases in the middle. CDR1 SEHNR and CDR2 FQNEAQ come from the germline V gene (reference sequence). The CDR3 is 14 amino acids. CDR3 nucleotide sequence: TGTGCCAGCAGCACGATACAGGGCGCCGGGGAGCTGTTTTTT. Translation gives CASSTIQGAGELFF.

The rearrangement uses TRBV5-4 and TRBJ2-6, with D hard to call. The V and J ends lost 4 bases and 0 bases respectively, with 11 bases between them. The CDR3 is 16 amino acids. CDR1 and CDR2 (germline): SGHNT, YYREEE (reference sequence). DNA of the CDR3: TGTGCCAGCAGCCGTCCCAGGTACTCTGGGGCCAACGTCCTGACTTTC. Its translation: CASSRPRYSGANVLTF. The full variable domain, completed using reference TRBV5-4 and TRBJ2-6, is ETGVTQSPTHLIKTRGQQVTLRCSSQSGHNTVSWYQQALGQGPQFIFQYYREEENGRGNFPPRFSGLQFPNYSSELNVNALELDDSALYLCASSRPRYSGANVLTFGAGSRLTVL.

This sequence joins TRBV19 and TRBJ1-1; weak D call: TRBD1 (6 bases). Trimming pared 2 bases from V and 5 bases from J, leaving 9 bases between. CDR3 length: 13 residues. Per germline, CDR1 LNHDA and CDR2 SQIVND (reference sequence). CDR3 amino acids: CASSINTGTEAFF. CDR3 coding DNA: TGTGCCAGTAGTATAAATACAGGGACTGAAGCTTTCTTT.

The chain combines TRBV4-1 with TRBJ2-3; the D gene is possibly TRBD1 (6 bases). V shed 3 bases and J shed 4 bases, with 11 bases lying between them. The CDR3 has 14 amino acids. Per the germline V gene, CDR1 is MGHRA and CDR2 is YSYEKL. For the CDR3, the DNA is TGCGCCAGCAGCCAGGTGACAGGTTCAGATACGCAGTATTTT. This gives the protein CASSQVTGSDTQYF.

The CDR3 DNA sequence: TGTGCCAGCAGCGGTCTCACGACTAGCTCCTACAATGAGCAGTTCTTC. Its translation: CASSGLTTSSYNEQFF. The rearrangement links TRBV5-4 to TRBJ2-1, with D possibly being TRBD2 (6 bases). CDR1 is SGHNT and CDR2 is YYREEE in the germline V gene (reference sequence). Trimming left V 4 bases short and J 0 bases short, with 14 bases between. CDR3 length: 16 amino acids.

The genes are TRBV28 and TRBJ1-5; D is ambiguous. Trimming stripped 5 bases from V and 6 bases from J, with 20 bases between. The CDR3 is 16 residues long. CDR1 MDHEN and CDR2 SYDVKM come from the germline V gene. CDR3 sequence reads: CASSPPGGNVGQPQHF. CDR3 DNA sequence: TGTGCCAGCAGTCCTCCGGGAGGGAATGTTGGTCAGCCCCAGCATTTT.

In this sample, this clone turned up a few times. The chain uses TRBV19 and TRBJ2-2, with 8 bases identical to TRBD2. The CDR3 has 14 amino acids. J gave up 1 base and V 7 bases, and 2 bases lay outside the gene matches. Germline V gene lookup returns CDR1 LNHDA and CDR2 SQIVND (reference sequence). CDR3 nucleotide sequence: TGTGCCAGTAACCGGGAGGGGAACACCGGGGAGCTGTTTTTT. Translation gives CASNREGNTGELFF. Full variable domain (missing parts from reference TRBV19 and TRBJ2-2): DGGITQSPKYLFRKEGQNVTLSCEQNLNHDAMYWYRQDPGQGLRLIYYSQIVNDFQKGDIAEGYSVSREKKESFPLTVTSAQKNPTAFYLCASNREGNTGELFFGEGSRLTVL.

V gene TRBV4-2 combines with J gene TRBJ1-2; 9 bases are shared with TRBD1. The ends lost 5 bases at V and 5 bases at J; junction bases unmatched: 12. Germline V gene sequence: CDR1 LGHNA, CDR2 YNFKEQ. The CDR3 is 16 residues long. The CDR3 region has the DNA TGTGCCAGCAGCTCTGGCACAGGGGGCATTAGGTATGGCTACACCTTC. It translates to CASSSGTGGIRYGYTF.

The chain carries TRBV14 and TRBJ2-3; 10 bases fit TRBD1. V gave up 0 bases and J gave up 4 bases; unmatched junction bases: 7. CDR3 length equals 17 residues. Germline CDR1 and CDR2: SGHDN and FVKESK. CDR3 amino acids: CASSQDYPGTGADTQYF. CDR3 bases: TGTGCCAGCAGCCAAGACTACCCCGGGACAGGGGCAGATACGCAGTATTTT.

Notes on this clone: Other DNA sequences in the same sample also yield this CDR3. The chain carries TRBV5-1 and TRBJ2-7; 9 bases fit TRBD1. J gave up 5 bases and V 1 base, and 10 bases lay outside the gene matches. The CDR3 is 16 amino acids. Germline CDR1 is SGHRS and CDR2 is YFSETQ. The CDR3 nucleotides are TGCGCCAGCAGCTTGACTTCCGGGACAGGGTTCCACGAGCAGTACTTC. This sequence encodes CASSLTSGTGFHEQYF.

This clone came up a few times. The chain employs TRBV19 and TRBJ1-2; D not resolved. The germline V and J ends were trimmed by 8 bases and 3 bases, with 10 bases remaining between them. The CDR3 spans 12 residues. The germline V gene encodes CDR1 LNHDA and CDR2 SQIVND (reference sequence). CDR3 bases: TGTGCCAGTTCTCCGGGATACTATGGCTACACCTTC. Its translation: CASSPGYYGYTF.

J is TRBJ2-1 and V is TRBV7-3; 10 nucleotides match TRBD1. CDR1 and CDR2 from the germline V gene are SGHTA and FQGTGA. V lost 0 bases, J lost 7 bases, and 3 bases stayed unmatched. CDR3 length: 15 residues. The CDR3 sequence is CASSLTDRGGNEQFF. CDR3 DNA: TGTGCCAGCAGCTTAACGGACAGGGGGGGGAATGAGCAGTTCTTC.

This clone was observed many times. CDR3 in amino acids: CASSEWAGHLTTGELFF. In DNA, the CDR3 is TGTGCCAGCAGTGAATGGGCTGGGCACCTTACCACCGGGGAGCTGTTTTTT. The chain is built from TRBV6-1 and TRBJ2-2; D uncertain. The CDR3 is made up of 17 amino acids. V was shortened by 2 bases and J by 4 bases, with 17 bases between the two germline ends. The germline gives CDR1 MNHNS, CDR2 SASEGT.

DNA for the CDR3: TGTGCCAGCAGTGACTCGGGGCGGGCTCCCGGAGGGGATGAGCAGTTCTTC. Residues: CASSDSGRAPGGDEQFF. The rearrangement joins TRBV6-4 to TRBJ2-1; tentative D call: TRBD2 (6 bases). CDR1 and CDR2 from the germline V gene are MRHNA and SNTAGT. The CDR3 spans 17 residues. Trimming left V 0 bases short and J 8 bases short, with 20 bases between.

DNA for the CDR3: TGTGCCAGCAGCCCGCACCTACGCGGGTACAATGAGCAGTTCTTC. Residues: CASSPHLRGYNEQFF. The chain couples TRBV14 to TRBJ2-1; TRBD2 is a possible D gene (5 bases). Trimming left V 4 bases short and J 4 bases short, with 14 bases between. The CDR3 is 15 amino acids. From germline, CDR1 is SGHDN and CDR2 FVKESK.

The J gene is TRBJ1-4, the V gene TRBV6-5; possible D gene TRBD1, 6 bases. V shed 5 bases and J shed 7 bases, with 11 bases lying between them. From germline, CDR1 is MNHEY and CDR2 SVGAGI. CDR3 length: 13 amino acids. The CDR3 spells CASSDWGPEKLFF. The CDR3 nucleotides read TGTGCCAGCAGTGATTGGGGGCCTGAAAAACTGTTTTTT.

The chain recombines TRBV9 with TRBJ1-1; the D gene is possibly TRBD1 (6 bases). CDR1 and CDR2 from the germline V gene are SGDLS and YYNGEE. V was clipped by 4 bases and J by 1 base, with 17 bases between them. This CDR3 region has 16 residues. CDR3 protein: CASSPEGDGSNTEAFF. The CDR3 DNA reads TGTGCCAGCAGCCCAGAGGGGGATGGATCGAACACTGAAGCTTTCTTT.

The J gene is TRBJ1-2, the V gene TRBV27; 7 positions match TRBD1. From germline, CDR1 is MNHEY and CDR2 SMNVEV (reference sequence). The CDR3 runs to 16 residues. V trimming: 3 bases; J trimming: 4 bases; junction bases outside the gene matches: 11. The CDR3 sequence is CASSFSRTGRGYGYTF. DNA for the CDR3: TGTGCCAGCAGTTTTTCTCGGACAGGACGTGGCTATGGCTACACCTTC.

This rearrangement joins TRBV15 to TRBJ1-2; D possibly corresponds to TRBD1 (5 bases). V dropped 0 bases and J dropped 5 bases, with 10 bases sitting between them. There are 14 residues in the CDR3. Germline V gives CDR1 LNHNV, CDR2 YYDKDF (reference sequence). In DNA form, the CDR3 reads TGTGCCACCAGCAGAGACAGGGTTTCGTATGGCTACACCTTC. Translated: CATSRDRVSYGYTF.

In this sample, this clone turned up once. The CDR3 coding sequence is TGTGCCAGCAGCTTTCGGGGGGCAGGCACCGGGGAGCTGTTTTTT. Residues: CASSFRGAGTGELFF. This chain uses TRBV11-2 with TRBJ2-2; D might be TRBD2 (7 bases). CDR1 is SGHAT, CDR2 FQNNGV, per germline. Trimming shortened V by 3 bases and J by 4 bases, and 12 bases separated the two germline ends. The CDR3 length is 15 residues.

The gene calls are TRBV6-5 and TRBJ1-2, with TRBD1 as a possible D gene (5 bases). The CDR3 totals 13 residues. Germline V gene sequence: CDR1 MNHEY, CDR2 SVGAGI. Trimming took 6 bases from V and 7 from J, leaving 15 bases between them. In DNA, the CDR3 is TGTGCCAGCAGGACCCCAGGGTTAGGTGGCTACACCTTC. Residues: CASRTPGLGGYTF.

The J gene is TRBJ1-5, the V gene TRBV4-1, with 8 nucleotides matching TRBD1. Germline V gene data show CDR1 as MGHRA and CDR2 as YSYEKL. The CDR3 runs to 15 residues. After removal of 4 bases from V and 5 bases from J, the junction contained 7 bases not matched to a gene. CDR3 protein: CASSLKDRADQPQHF. The CDR3 nucleotides are TGCGCCAGCAGCCTAAAGGACAGGGCCGATCAGCCCCAGCATTTT.

The chain combines TRBV9 with TRBJ1-2; no firm D call. V lost 3 bases and J lost 4, with 37 bases in between. CDR1 is SGDLS, CDR2 YYNGEE, per germline. This CDR3 region has 22 residues. CDR3 in amino acids: CASSGRRNKGGFISRISYGYTF. The CDR3 DNA is TGTGCCAGCAGCGGGAGACGGAATAAAGGAGGGTTTATAAGCCGGATTAGCTATGGCTACACCTTC.

This chain joins TRBV11-2 and TRBJ2-3; 9 nucleotides match TRBD2. There are 15 residues in the CDR3. From germline, CDR1 is SGHAT and CDR2 FQNNGV. V lost 2 bases and J lost 4; bases outside the gene matches: 4. The CDR3 loop reads CASSLLAGPADTQYF. The DNA for the CDR3 is TGTGCCAGCAGCTTACTAGCGGGACCCGCAGATACGCAGTATTTT.

The rearrangement joins TRBV2 to TRBJ2-1; D unclear. The V end lost 8 bases, the J end lost 10 bases, and 12 bases lay between the germline ends. This CDR3 spans 11 amino acids. From germline, CDR1 is SNHLY and CDR2 FYNNEI. DNA for the CDR3: TGTGCCAGCCCTGGCGGAAGCGAGCAGTTCTTC. Its protein is CASPGGSEQFF.

The chain recombines TRBV7-6 with TRBJ1-4; a weak D match, TRBD1 (5 bases). With 3 bases removed from V and 7 bases from J, the gap between germline ends came to 9 bases. From germline, CDR1 is SGHVS and CDR2 FNYEAQ. The CDR3 has 13 residues. In DNA, the CDR3 is TGTGCCAGCAGCTTGGGGGGGGGTGAAAAACTGTTTTTT. Translation gives CASSLGGGEKLFF.

V and J are TRBV7-9 and TRBJ1-3, with D unresolved. V was pared by 1 base and J by 2 bases, with 6 bases between. Germline CDR1 reads SEHNR; CDR2 reads FQNEAQ (reference sequence). The CDR3 is 14 residues long. This CDR3 is CASSLGEAGNTIYF. CDR3 in DNA: TGTGCCAGCAGCTTAGGGGAGGCTGGAAACACCATATATTTT. The complete variable domain, with remaining parts taken from reference TRBV7-9 and TRBJ1-3, reads DTGVSQNPRHKITKRGQNVTFRCDPISEHNRLYWYRQTLGQGPEFLTYFQNEAQLEKSRLLSDRFSAERPKGSFSTLEIQRTEQGDSAMYLCASSLGEAGNTIYFGEGSWLTVV.